The 4 T cell receptor beta chains in this list originate from one sample, sequenced in a study of blood T cell repertoires in COVID-19. The table came from immunoSEQ multiplex PCR; TCRdb's copy has only in-frame clones and leaves some out. The sample gives 130,000 or so clones, approximately 88% of which show up once; more than 9% is in the top ten. Sequenced input: peripheral blood. These receptors originate from a man between 60 and 70 years old with active or convalescent COVID-19.

This chain joins TRBV11-2 and TRBJ2-1; no firm D call. V was pared by 5 bases and J by 6 bases, with 5 bases between. Germline CDR1 SGHAT, CDR2 FQNNGV. The CDR3 spans 11 residues. CDR3 loop: CASSVRNEQFF. The CDR3 DNA reads TGTGCCAGCAGCGTTCGCAATGAGCAGTTCTTC.

The chain couples TRBV28 to TRBJ1-6; tentative D call: TRBD1 (5 bases). The CDR3 extends over 17 amino acids. Trimming left V 5 bases short and J 6 bases short, with 20 bases between. CDR1 is MDHEN and CDR2 is SYDVKM in the germline V gene. This CDR3 is CASSIRGGRGSNSPLHF. Here the CDR3 DNA reads TGTGCCAGCAGTATCCGCGGGGGGAGAGGTAGTAATTCACCCCTCCACTTT.

This chain uses TRBV28 with TRBJ1-2, with 8 nucleotides matching TRBD1. The germline V gene has CDR1 MDHEN and CDR2 SYDVKM. The ends lost 2 bases at V and 7 bases at J; junction bases unmatched: 9. The CDR3 is made up of 15 amino acids. In nucleotides, the CDR3 is TGTGCCAGCAGTTTAGGGCAGGGGGCCCCCTTTGGCTACACCTTC. Translating gives CASSLGQGAPFGYTF.

The chain employs TRBV3-1 (or the pseudogene TRBV3-2) and TRBJ1-5; 7 positions match TRBD1. The V segment lost 1 base and the J segment 4 bases; nucleotides outside the gene matches: 4. Germline CDR1 reads LGHDT; CDR2 reads YNNKEL (reference sequence). CDR3 length equals 15 residues. CDR3 sequence (DNA): TGTGCCAGCAGCCAAGGACAGGGTCGAAATCAGCCCCAGCATTTT. Translating it yields CASSQGQGRNQPQHF.